The rows below give T cell receptor beta chains drawn from one sample of a study of CD8+ T cells in alopecia areata. The table came from immunoSEQ multiplex PCR; TCRdb's copy has only in-frame clones and leaves some out. The sample lists approximately 220,000 clones; more than 30% were seen once. Sequences were derived from CD4+ T cells sorted from blood, sampled at roughly week 30, from a patient treated with tofacitinib. All receptors derive from a human donor with alopecia areata. The CDR3 runs from the conserved cysteine through the conserved F or W. A D gene is named only where the DNA matches it firmly. Some rows mark clone size as missing; the rest say once, few, many or name a class of expanded clone.

few	TRBD2	15	TRBV2	TRBJ2-7	TGTGCCAGCACTATTAGTGGCGGGAGGCATCAAGAGCAGTACTTC	CASTISGGRHQEQYF
-	-	13	TRBV4-1	TRBJ2-7	TGCGCCAGCAGTCCGGGCCCCTTTTACGAGCAGTACTTC	CASSPGPFYEQYF
few	TRBD2	14	TRBV10-3	TRBJ2-7	TGTGCCATCAGACCTATAGCGGGAGGGAGCGAGCAGTACTTC	CAIRPIAGGSEQYF
few	-	12	TRBV28	TRBJ1-1	TGTGCCAGCAGTTTAGAGGTTGGTGTCGCTTTCTTT	CASSLEVGVAFF
-	-	11	TRBV7-6	TRBJ2-1	TGTGCCAGCAGCTTAGGTAATGAGCAGTTCTTC	CASSLGNEQFF
-	TRBD1	14	TRBV7-6	TRBJ1-2	TGTGCCAGCAGCTTGGACAGGGGGCACTATGGCTACACCTTC	CASSLDRGHYGYTF
-	-	13	TRBV5-5	TRBJ1-1	TGTGCCAGCAGCTTGGAATGGGGCGGAGGAGCTTTCTTT	CASSLEWGGGAFF
-	TRBD2	13	TRBV19	TRBJ2-7	TGTGCCAGTAGTATCCGGGAGGGCGACGAGCAGTACTTC	CASSIREGDEQYF
-	-	13	TRBV19	TRBJ1-5	TGTGCCAGTAGCGGGTATCCAAATCAGCCCCAGCATTTT	CASSGYPNQPQHF
few	TRBD1	14	TRBV6-1	TRBJ1-2	TGTGCCAGCAGTAGACAGGGCCAGACCTATGGCTACACCTTC	CASSRQGQTYGYTF
-	-	13	TRBV7-2	TRBJ2-3	TGTGCCAGCAGACTCCCGTCCACAGATACGCAGTATTTT	CASRLPSTDTQYF
-	-	15	TRBV5-6	TRBJ1-5	TGTGCCAGCAGCCGGAGGTTAGGGAGCAATCAGCCCCAGCATTTT	CASSRRLGSNQPQHF
once	TRBD1	16	TRBV5-4	TRBJ1-1	TGTGCCAGCAGCCTAGGACAGGGGTTAATGAACACTGAAGCTTTCTTT	CASSLGQGLMNTEAFF
few	-	13	TRBV4-1	TRBJ2-7	TGCGCCAGCAGCCACCCCGGGGGGCGGGAGCAGTACTTC	CASSHPGGREQYF
few	-	13	TRBV5-1	TRBJ2-5	TGCGCCAGCAGCCAATTGTCTAAAGAGACCCAGTACTTC	CASSQLSKETQYF
-	TRBD2	14	TRBV7-9	TRBJ2-5	TGTGCCAGCAGCCAAGCCGGGACTACGGGTACCCAGTACTTC	CASSQAGTTGTQYF
-	-	15	TRBV14	TRBJ2-7	TGTGCCAGCAGCCAAACGGGTGGCGGCTCCTACGAGCAGTACTTC	CASSQTGGGSYEQYF
-	-	12	TRBV29-1	TRBJ1-5	TGCAGCGTTCAGCAGGGTAATCAGCCCCAGCATTTT	CSVQQGNQPQHF
once	-	12	TRBV25-1	TRBJ1-4	TGTGCCAGCAGTGCGACAGCCGAAAAACTGTTTTTT	CASSATAEKLFF
once	-	12	TRBV7-6	TRBJ2-3	TGTGCCAGCAGCTTCTCTGAGGATACGCAGTATTTT	CASSFSEDTQYF
few	-	14	TRBV11-1	TRBJ1-1	TGTGCCAGCAGCTCCGCCGCGGGATGGACTGAAGCTTTCTTT	CASSSAAGWTEAFF
-	-	15	TRBV5-1	TRBJ1-5	TGCGCCAGCAGCTTGGGGGGTGTGGGCAATCAGCCCCAGCATTTT	CASSLGGVGNQPQHF
few	-	15	TRBV7-6	TRBJ2-3	TGTGCCAGCAGCTGGAGGGGGTCCTTCACAGATACGCAGTATTTT	CASSWRGSFTDTQYF